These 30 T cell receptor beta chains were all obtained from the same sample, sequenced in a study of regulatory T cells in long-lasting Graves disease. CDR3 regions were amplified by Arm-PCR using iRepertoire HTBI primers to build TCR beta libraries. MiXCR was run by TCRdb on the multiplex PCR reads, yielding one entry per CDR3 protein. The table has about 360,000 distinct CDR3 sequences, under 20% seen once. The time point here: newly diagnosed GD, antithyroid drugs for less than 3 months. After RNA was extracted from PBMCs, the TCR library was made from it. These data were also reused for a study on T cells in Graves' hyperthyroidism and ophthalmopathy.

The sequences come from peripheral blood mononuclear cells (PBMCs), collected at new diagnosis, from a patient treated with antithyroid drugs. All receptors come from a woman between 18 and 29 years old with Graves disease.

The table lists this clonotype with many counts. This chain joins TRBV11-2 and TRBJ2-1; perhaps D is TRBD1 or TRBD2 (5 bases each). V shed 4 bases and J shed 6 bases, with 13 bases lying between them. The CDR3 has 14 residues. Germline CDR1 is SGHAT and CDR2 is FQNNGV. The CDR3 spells CASSSSMGRNEQFF. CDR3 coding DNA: TGTGCCAGCAGCTCTAGCATGGGGCGCAATGAGCAGTTCTTC.

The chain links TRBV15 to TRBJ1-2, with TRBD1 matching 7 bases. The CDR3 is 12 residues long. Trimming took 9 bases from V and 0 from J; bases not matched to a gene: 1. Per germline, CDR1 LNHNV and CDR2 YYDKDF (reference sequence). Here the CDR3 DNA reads TGTGCCACACAGGGGACTAACTATGGCTACACCTTC. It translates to CATQGTNYGYTF.

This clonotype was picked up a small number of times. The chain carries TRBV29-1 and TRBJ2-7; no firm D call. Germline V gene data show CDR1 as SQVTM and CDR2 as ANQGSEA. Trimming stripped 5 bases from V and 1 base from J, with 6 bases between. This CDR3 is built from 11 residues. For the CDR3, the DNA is TGCAGCGTTAAGGTATCCTACGAGCAGTACTTC. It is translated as CSVKVSYEQYF.

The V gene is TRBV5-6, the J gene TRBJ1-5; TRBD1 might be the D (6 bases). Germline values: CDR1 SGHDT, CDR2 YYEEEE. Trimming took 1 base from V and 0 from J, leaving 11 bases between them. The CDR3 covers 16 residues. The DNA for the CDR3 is TGTGCCAGCAGCTTGTTGGGGGGGCCTAGCAATCAGCCCCAGCATTTT. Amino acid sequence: CASSLLGGPSNQPQHF.

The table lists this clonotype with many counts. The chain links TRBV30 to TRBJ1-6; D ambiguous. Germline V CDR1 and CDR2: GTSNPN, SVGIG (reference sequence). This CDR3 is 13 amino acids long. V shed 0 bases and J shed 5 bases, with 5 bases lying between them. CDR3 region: CAWSVQNNSPLHF. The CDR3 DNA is TGTGCCTGGAGTGTACAAAATAATTCACCCCTCCACTTT.

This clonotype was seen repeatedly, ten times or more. CDR3 sequence: CASSPLDEETQYF. In DNA, the CDR3 is TGTGCCAGCTCACCACTGGATGAAGAGACCCAGTACTTC. The V gene is TRBV18, the J gene TRBJ2-5; D is unresolved. CDR1 and CDR2 (germline): KGHSH, LQKENI. This CDR3 comprises 13 residues. V lost 1 base and J 3 bases, leaving 6 bases between the germline ends.

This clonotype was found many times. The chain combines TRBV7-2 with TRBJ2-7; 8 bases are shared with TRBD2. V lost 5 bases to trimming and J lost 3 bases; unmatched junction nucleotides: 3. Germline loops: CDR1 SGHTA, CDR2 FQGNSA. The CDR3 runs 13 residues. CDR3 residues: CASSTTSGYEQYF. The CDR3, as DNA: TGTGCCAGCAGCACCACTAGCGGCTACGAGCAGTACTTC. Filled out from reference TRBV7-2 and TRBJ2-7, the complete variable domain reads GAGVSQSPSNKVTEKGKDVELRCDPISGHTALYWYRQSLGQGLEFLIYFQGNSAPDKSGLPSDRFSAERTGGSVSTLTIQRTQQEDSAVYLCASSTTSGYEQYFGPGTRLTVT.

The chain's CDR3 is CASSVGDTPVLHF. The CDR3 nucleotides read TGTGCCAGCAGCGTAGGTGACACACCCGTCCTCCACTTT. The rearrangement uses TRBV9 and TRBJ1-6; D gene uncertain. The CDR3 extends over 13 amino acids. V shed 0 bases and J shed 15 bases, with 13 bases lying between them. The germline V gene has CDR1 SGDLS and CDR2 YYNGEE.

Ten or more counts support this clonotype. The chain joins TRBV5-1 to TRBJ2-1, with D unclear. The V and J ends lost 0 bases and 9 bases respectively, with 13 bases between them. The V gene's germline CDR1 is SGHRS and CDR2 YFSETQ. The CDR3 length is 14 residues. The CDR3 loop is CASSLDGYPGEQFF. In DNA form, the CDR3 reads TGCGCCAGCAGCTTGGATGGCTACCCCGGTGAGCAGTTCTTC.

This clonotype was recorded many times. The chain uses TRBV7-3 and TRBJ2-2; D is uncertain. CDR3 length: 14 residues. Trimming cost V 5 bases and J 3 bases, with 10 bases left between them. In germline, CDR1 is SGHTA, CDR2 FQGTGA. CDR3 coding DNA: TGTGCCAGCAGCGACGTGGCTTACACCGGGGAGCTGTTTTTT. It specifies CASSDVAYTGELFF.

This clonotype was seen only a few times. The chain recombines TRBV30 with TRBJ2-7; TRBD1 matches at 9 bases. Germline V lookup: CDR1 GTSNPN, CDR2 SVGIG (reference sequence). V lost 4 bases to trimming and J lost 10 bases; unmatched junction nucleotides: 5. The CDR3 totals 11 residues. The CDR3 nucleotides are TGTGCCTGGAAGAAACAGGGGGCTCAGTACTTC. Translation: CAWKKQGAQYF.

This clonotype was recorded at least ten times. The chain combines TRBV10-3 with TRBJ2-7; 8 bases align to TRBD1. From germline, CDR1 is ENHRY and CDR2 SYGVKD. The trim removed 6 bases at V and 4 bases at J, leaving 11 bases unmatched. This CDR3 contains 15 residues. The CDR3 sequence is CAIRGQDGGFYEQYF. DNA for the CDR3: TGTGCCATCAGGGGACAGGACGGAGGATTTTACGAGCAGTACTTC.

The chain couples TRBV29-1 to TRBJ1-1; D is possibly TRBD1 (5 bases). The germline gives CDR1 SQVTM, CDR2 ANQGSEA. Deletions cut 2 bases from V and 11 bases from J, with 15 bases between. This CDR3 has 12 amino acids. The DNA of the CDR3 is TGCAGCGTTGAAAGGGCGCAGGGCGAGGCTTTCTTT. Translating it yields CSVERAQGEAFF.

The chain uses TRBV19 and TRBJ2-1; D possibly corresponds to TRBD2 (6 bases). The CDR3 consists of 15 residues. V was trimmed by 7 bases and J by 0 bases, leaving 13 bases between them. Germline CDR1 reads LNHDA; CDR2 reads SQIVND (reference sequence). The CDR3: CASTSVPNSYNEQFF. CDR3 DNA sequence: TGTGCCAGTACTAGCGTACCCAACTCCTACAATGAGCAGTTCTTC.

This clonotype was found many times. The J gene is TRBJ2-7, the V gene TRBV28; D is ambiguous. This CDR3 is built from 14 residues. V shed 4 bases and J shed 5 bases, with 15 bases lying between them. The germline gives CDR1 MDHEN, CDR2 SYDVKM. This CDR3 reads CASSSYPNRDEQYF. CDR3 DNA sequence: TGTGCCAGCAGTTCTTACCCGAACCGGGACGAGCAGTACTTC. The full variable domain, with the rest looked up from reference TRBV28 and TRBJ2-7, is DVKVTQSSRYLVKRTGEKVFLECVQDMDHENMFWYRQDPGLGLRLIYFSYDVKMKEKGDIPEGYSVSREKKERFSLILESASTNQTSMYLCASSSYPNRDEQYFGPGTRLTVT.

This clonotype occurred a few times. The CDR3 sequence: CAIGLGTDTQYF. The CDR3 bases are TGTGCCATCGGGCTAGGCACAGATACGCAGTATTTT. The chain combines TRBV10-3 with TRBJ2-3, with unresolved D. The germline CDR1 and CDR2 sequences are ENHRY and SYGVKD. CDR3 length: 12 amino acids. The V end was cut by 8 bases, the J end by 1 base, with 7 bases between.

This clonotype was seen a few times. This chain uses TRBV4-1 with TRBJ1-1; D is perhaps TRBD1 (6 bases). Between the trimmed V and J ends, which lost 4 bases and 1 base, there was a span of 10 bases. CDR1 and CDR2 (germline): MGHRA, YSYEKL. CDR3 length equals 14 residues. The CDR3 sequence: CASSRGGSNTEAFF. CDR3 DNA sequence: TGCGCCAGCAGCCGGGGGGGCTCGAACACTGAAGCTTTCTTT.

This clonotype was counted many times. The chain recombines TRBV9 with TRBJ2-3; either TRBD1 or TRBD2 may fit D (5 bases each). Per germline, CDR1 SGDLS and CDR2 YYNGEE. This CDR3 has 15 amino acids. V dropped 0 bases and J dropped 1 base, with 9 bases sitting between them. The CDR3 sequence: CASSVERGRTDTQYF. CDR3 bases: TGTGCCAGCAGCGTAGAGAGGGGCCGCACAGATACGCAGTATTTT.

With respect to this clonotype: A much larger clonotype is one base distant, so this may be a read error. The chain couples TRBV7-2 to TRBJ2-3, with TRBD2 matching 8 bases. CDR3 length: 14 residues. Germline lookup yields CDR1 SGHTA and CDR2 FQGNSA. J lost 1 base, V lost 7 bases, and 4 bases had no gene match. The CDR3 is CASNISGGTDTQYF. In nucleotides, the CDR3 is TGTGCCAGCAACATTAGCGGGGGCACAGATACGCAGTATTTT. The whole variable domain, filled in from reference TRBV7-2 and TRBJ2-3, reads GAGVSQSPSNKVTEKGKDVELRCDPISGHTALYWYRQSLGQGLEFLIYFQGNSAPDKSGLPSDRFSAERTGGSVSTLTIQRTQQEDSAVYLCASNISGGTDTQYFGPGTRLTVL.

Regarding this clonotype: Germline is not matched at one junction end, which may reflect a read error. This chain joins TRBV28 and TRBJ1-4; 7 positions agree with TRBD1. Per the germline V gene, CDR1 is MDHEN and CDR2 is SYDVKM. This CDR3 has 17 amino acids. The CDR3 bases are TGTACCAGCAGTTCAGACAACCTCGGGACAGCTAATGAAAAACTGTTTTTT. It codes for CTSSSDNLGTANEKLFF.

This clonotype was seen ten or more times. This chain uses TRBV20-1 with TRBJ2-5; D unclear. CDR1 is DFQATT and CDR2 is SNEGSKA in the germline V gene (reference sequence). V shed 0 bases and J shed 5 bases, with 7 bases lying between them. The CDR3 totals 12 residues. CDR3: CSARESSETQYF. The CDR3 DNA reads TGCAGTGCTAGAGAATCTAGTGAGACCCAGTACTTC.

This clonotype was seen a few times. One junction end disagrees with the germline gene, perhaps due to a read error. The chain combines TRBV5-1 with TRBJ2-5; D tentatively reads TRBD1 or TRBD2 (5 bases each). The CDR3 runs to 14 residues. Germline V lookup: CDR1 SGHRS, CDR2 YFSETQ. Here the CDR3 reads CASSPRRDGETQYF. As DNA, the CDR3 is TGTGCCAGCAGCCCCAGACGGGACGGTGAGACCCAGTACTTC.

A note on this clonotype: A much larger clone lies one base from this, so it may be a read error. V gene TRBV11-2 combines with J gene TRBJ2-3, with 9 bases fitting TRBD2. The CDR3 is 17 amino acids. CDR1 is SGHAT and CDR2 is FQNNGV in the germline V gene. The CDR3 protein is CAGSMDPGLASTDTQYF. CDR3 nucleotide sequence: TGTGCCGGCAGCATGGATCCGGGACTAGCCAGCACAGATACGCAGTATTTT.

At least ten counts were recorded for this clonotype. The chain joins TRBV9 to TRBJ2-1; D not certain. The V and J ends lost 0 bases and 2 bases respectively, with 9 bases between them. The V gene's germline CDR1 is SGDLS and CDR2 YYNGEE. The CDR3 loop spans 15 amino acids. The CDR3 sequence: CASSVAFGAYNEQFF. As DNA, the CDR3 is TGTGCCAGCAGCGTAGCGTTTGGCGCCTACAATGAGCAGTTCTTC.

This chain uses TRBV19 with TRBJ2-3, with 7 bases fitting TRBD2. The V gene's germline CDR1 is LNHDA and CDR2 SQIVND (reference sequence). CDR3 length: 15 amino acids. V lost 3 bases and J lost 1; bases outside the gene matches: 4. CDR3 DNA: TGTGCCAGTAGTATTGGTGCGGGAGGCACAGATACGCAGTATTTT. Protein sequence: CASSIGAGGTDTQYF.

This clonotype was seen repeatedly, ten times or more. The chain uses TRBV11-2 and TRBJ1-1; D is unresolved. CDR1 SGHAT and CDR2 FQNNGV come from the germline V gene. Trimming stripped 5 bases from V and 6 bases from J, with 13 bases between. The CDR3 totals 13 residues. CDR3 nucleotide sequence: TGTGCCAGCAGCGTACAAAAGGTAGCTGAAGCTTTCTTT. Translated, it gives CASSVQKVAEAFF.

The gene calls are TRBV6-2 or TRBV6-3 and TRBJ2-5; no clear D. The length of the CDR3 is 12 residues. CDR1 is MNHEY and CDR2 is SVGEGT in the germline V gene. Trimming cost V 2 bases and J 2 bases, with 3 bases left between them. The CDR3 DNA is TGTGCCAGCAGTTACACTCAAGAGACCCAGTACTTC. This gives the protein CASSYTQETQYF.

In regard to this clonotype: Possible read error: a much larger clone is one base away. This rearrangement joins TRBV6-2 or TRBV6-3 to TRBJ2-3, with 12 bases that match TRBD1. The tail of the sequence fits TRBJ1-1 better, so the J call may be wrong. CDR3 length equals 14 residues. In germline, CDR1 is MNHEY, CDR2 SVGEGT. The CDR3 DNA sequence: TGTGCCAGCAGTCAACGGGACAGGGGGCCTGAAGCTTTCTTT. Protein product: CASSQRDRGPEAFF.

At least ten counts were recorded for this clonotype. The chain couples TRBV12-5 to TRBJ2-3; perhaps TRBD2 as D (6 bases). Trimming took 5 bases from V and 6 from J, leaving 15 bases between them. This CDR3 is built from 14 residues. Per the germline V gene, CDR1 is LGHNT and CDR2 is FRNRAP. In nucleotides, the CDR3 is TGTGCTAGTGGTCGCGGGGCTTCGGGGGATACGCAGTATTTT. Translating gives CASGRGASGDTQYF.

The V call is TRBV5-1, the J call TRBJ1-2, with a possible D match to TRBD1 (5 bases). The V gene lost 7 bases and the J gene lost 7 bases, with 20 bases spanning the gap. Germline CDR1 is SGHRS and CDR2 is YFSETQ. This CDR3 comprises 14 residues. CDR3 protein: CASRSDSGSPGYTF. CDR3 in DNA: TGCGCCAGCCGCAGTGACAGCGGGTCTCCTGGCTACACCTTC.